These 18 T cell receptor beta chains were all obtained from the same sample, sequenced in a study of cytomegalovirus exposure and HLA in healthy donors. Use of 60 Vbeta and 13 Jbeta primers characterized the PCR. Profiling relied on immunoSEQ multiplex PCR, and the TCRdb table lists in-frame clones only, not all of them. The sample has approximately 100,000 clones, under 80% seen once. Sequenced: PBMCs. The receptors shown here come from a man aged 40-49 years in good health and CMV-seronegative.

The chain combines TRBV5-1 with TRBJ1-6, with a possible D match to TRBD1 (5 bases). The CDR3 contains 16 residues. CDR1 and CDR2 from the germline V gene are SGHRS and YFSETQ. V was pared by 2 bases and J by 7 bases, with 16 bases between. The CDR3 loop reads CASSLQDPISNSPLHF. In nucleotides, the CDR3 is TGCGCCAGCAGCTTACAGGACCCGATCTCCAATTCACCCCTCCACTTT. Combining the CDR3 with reference TRBV5-1 and TRBJ1-6 gives the whole variable domain KAGVTQTPRYLIKTRGQQVTLSCSPISGHRSVSWYQQTPGQGLQFLFEYFSETQRNKGNFPGRFSGRQFSNSRSEMNVSTLELGDSALYLCASSLQDPISNSPLHFGNGTRLTVT.

The count of this clone is one. This chain uses TRBV4-2 with TRBJ1-5; 8 positions match TRBD1. J lost 7 bases, V lost 3 bases, and 5 bases had no gene match. The germline V gene has CDR1 LGHNA and CDR2 YNFKEQ. The CDR3 totals 14 residues. The CDR3 sequence: CASSHSDRAQPQHF. The CDR3 region has the DNA TGTGCCAGCAGCCATTCGGACAGGGCACAGCCCCAGCATTTT.

The chain links TRBV5-4 to TRBJ2-1, with 11 bases fitting TRBD2. In germline, CDR1 is SGHNT, CDR2 YYREEE (reference sequence). This CDR3 region has 15 residues. Germline trimming cut 10 bases from V and 4 bases from J; bases unmatched to any gene: 10. CDR3 DNA sequence: TGTGCCGTTAATCCGGGACTAGCGGATTACAATGAGCAGTTCTTC. This encodes CAVNPGLADYNEQFF.

This clone was seen just once. V usage is TRBV6-5 and J usage is TRBJ1-3; 8 positions match TRBD1. Germline values: CDR1 MNHEY, CDR2 SVGAGI. The J segment lost 2 bases and the V segment lost 6 bases, leaving 6 bases of the junction unmatched. The length of the CDR3 is 15 residues. The CDR3 bases are TGTGCCAGCAGGGGCACAGGGGGAGCTGGAAACACCATATATTTT. Its protein is CASRGTGGAGNTIYF.

The genes are TRBV7-2 and TRBJ1-1; no firm D call. CDR3 size: 11 residues. Germline V lookup: CDR1 SGHTA, CDR2 FQGNSA. Between the trimmed V and J ends, which lost 7 bases and 8 bases, there was a span of 11 bases. This CDR3 reads CASTSRVEAFF. CDR3 DNA: TGTGCCAGCACCTCGAGGGTCGAAGCTTTCTTT. The whole variable domain, filled in from reference TRBV7-2 and TRBJ1-1, reads GAGVSQSPSNKVTEKGKDVELRCDPISGHTALYWYRQSLGQGLEFLIYFQGNSAPDKSGLPSDRFSAERTGGSVSTLTIQRTQQEDSAVYLCASTSRVEAFFGQGTRLTVV.

The gene calls are TRBV2 and TRBJ1-4; D is possibly TRBD1 (6 bases). Germline lookup yields CDR1 SNHLY and CDR2 FYNNEI. The CDR3 is made up of 16 amino acids. Trimming shortened V by 6 bases and J by 3 bases, and 17 bases separated the two germline ends. The CDR3: CASRRVQGLANEKLFF. The CDR3 DNA reads TGTGCCAGCAGGAGGGTCCAGGGGCTGGCTAATGAAAAACTGTTTTTT.

The chain employs TRBV5-1 and TRBJ2-1; TRBD1 is a possible D gene (5 bases). CDR1 and CDR2 from the germline V gene are SGHRS and YFSETQ. The CDR3 sequence is 15 residues long. V lost 0 bases, J lost 6 bases, and 13 bases lay in between. The CDR3 spells CASSLGLVRGNEQFF. The CDR3 DNA reads TGCGCCAGCAGCTTGGGGTTGGTTAGGGGCAATGAGCAGTTCTTC.

This clone appeared once. The genes are TRBV6-6 and TRBJ1-4; perhaps TRBD1 as D (5 bases). Germline CDR1 MNHNY, CDR2 SVGAGI (reference sequence). The CDR3 has 16 residues. With 0 bases removed from V and 2 bases from J, the gap between germline ends came to 10 bases. This CDR3 reads CASSYSFGATNEKLFF. CDR3 DNA: TGTGCCAGCAGTTACTCGTTTGGGGCTACTAATGAAAAACTGTTTTTT.

The sample holds a few counts of this clone. The rearrangement links TRBV4-1 to TRBJ1-1, with no clear D. Trimming stripped 0 bases from V and 6 bases from J, with 11 bases between. Germline values: CDR1 MGHRA, CDR2 YSYEKL. The CDR3 runs to 14 residues. The CDR3 DNA follows: TGCGCCAGCAGCCAAGAGGGCGCTAACCCTGAAGCTTTCTTT. As protein: CASSQEGANPEAFF.

The rearrangement joins TRBV14 to TRBJ1-1, with 9 bases fitting TRBD1. The CDR3 has 15 amino acids. Germline lookup yields CDR1 SGHDN and CDR2 FVKESK. The V segment lost 6 bases and the J segment 1 base; nucleotides outside the gene matches: 6. The CDR3 loop reads CASRPDRGQNTEAFF. CDR3 DNA: TGTGCCAGCAGGCCGGACAGGGGACAGAACACTGAAGCTTTCTTT.

V and J are TRBV5-1 and TRBJ2-5, with D unclear. This CDR3 is 15 amino acids long. The V gene's germline CDR1 is SGHRS and CDR2 YFSETQ. V lost 0 bases, J lost 0 bases, and 9 bases lay in between. This chain's CDR3 is CASSLAVTYQETQYF. CDR3 in DNA: TGCGCCAGCAGCTTGGCGGTTACGTACCAAGAGACCCAGTACTTC.

This CDR3 is CASSTRDRDGYTF. The CDR3 region has the DNA TGCGCCAGCAGCACCCGCGACAGGGATGGCTACACCTTC. The gene calls are TRBV4-1 and TRBJ1-2; 7 positions match TRBD1. The CDR3 contains 13 residues. The trim removed 5 bases at V and 6 bases at J, leaving 6 bases unmatched. The germline gives CDR1 MGHRA, CDR2 YSYEKL.

V gene TRBV19 combines with J gene TRBJ2-1; D might be TRBD1 (5 bases). This CDR3 contains 13 residues. Trimming removed 2 bases at V and 6 bases at J, with 8 bases between. Germline V gives CDR1 LNHDA, CDR2 SQIVND (reference sequence). The CDR3 sequence: CASSIQGLNEQFF. The CDR3 DNA reads as TGTGCCAGTAGTATACAGGGTCTCAATGAGCAGTTCTTC.

This clone was seen only a few times. The chain joins TRBV30 to TRBJ1-1; TRBD1 matches at 7 bases. With V trimmed by 2 bases and J by 4 bases, 1 base remained unmatched. Per germline, CDR1 GTSNPN and CDR2 SVGIG (reference sequence). The CDR3 length is 12 residues. Here the CDR3 reads CAWSTGVTEAFF. CDR3 bases: TGTGCCTGGAGTACAGGGGTCACTGAAGCTTTCTTT.

The chain uses TRBV7-2 and TRBJ2-3; TRBD1 is a possible D gene (6 bases). This CDR3 comprises 14 residues. Trimming took off 2 bases at V and 2 bases at J, with 8 bases between the two ends. Germline V lookup: CDR1 SGHTA, CDR2 FQGNSA. Written as DNA, the CDR3 is TGTGCCAGCAGCTTACAGGGGTTCACAGATACGCAGTATTTT. It translates to CASSLQGFTDTQYF.

The chain uses TRBV6-7 and TRBJ2-3; TRBD2 aligns across 8 bases. TRBV6-7 is annotated as an ORF whose role is uncertain. The trim removed 0 bases at V and 5 bases at J, leaving 13 bases unmatched. There are 18 residues in the CDR3. CDR3 sequence (DNA): TGTGCCAGCAGTTACTCAGGAAAACGGGGGGGCCGCGGAGATACGCAGTATTTT. Translated, it gives CASSYSGKRGGRGDTQYF.

This clone has only a few counts. V is TRBV19 and J is TRBJ2-5, with TRBD1 matching 9 bases. This CDR3 is 15 amino acids long. Germline CDR1 is LNHDA and CDR2 is SQIVND (reference sequence). V lost 5 bases to trimming and J lost 3 bases; unmatched junction nucleotides: 7. CDR3 bases: TGTGCCAGTAGTGTACGGGACAGGGCGAAAGAGACCCAGTACTTC. Its protein is CASSVRDRAKETQYF.

The rearrangement links TRBV10-2 to TRBJ2-5, with D possibly being TRBD2 (6 bases). Gene TRBJ2-7 matches the end of the DNA better, so the J call may be wrong. The CDR3 runs 13 residues. Germline values: CDR1 WSHSY, CDR2 SAAADI. The chain's CDR3 is CASRTDYSYEQYF. DNA of the CDR3: TGCGCCAGCAGGACGGACTACTCCTACGAGCAGTACTTC.